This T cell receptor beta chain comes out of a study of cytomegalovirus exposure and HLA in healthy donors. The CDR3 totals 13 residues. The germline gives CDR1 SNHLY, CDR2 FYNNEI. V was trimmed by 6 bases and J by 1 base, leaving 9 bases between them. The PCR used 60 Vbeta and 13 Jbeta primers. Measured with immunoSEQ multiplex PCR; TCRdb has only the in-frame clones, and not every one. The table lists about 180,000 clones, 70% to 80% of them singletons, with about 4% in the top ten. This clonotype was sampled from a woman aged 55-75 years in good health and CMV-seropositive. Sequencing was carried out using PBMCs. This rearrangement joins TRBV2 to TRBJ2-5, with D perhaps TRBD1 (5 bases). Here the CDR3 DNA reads TGTGCCAGCAGGACAGACCTCCAAGAGACCCAGTACTTC. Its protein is CASRTDLQETQYF.